A single sample is the source of the 25 T cell receptor beta chains below, sequenced in a study of cytomegalovirus exposure and HLA in healthy donors. The PCR ran on 60 Vbeta and 13 Jbeta primers. Produced via immunoSEQ multiplex PCR; TCRdb's table is partial and in-frame only. This sample has around 130,000 clones; approximately 80% occur once, and the top ten carry under 6%. Sequences were obtained from PBMCs. The receptor set was obtained from a woman aged 40 to 49 in good health and CMV-seropositive.

The rearrangement links TRBV11-2 to TRBJ2-1; 8 nucleotides agree with TRBD2. The ends lost 5 bases at V and 4 bases at J; junction bases unmatched: 7. Per germline, CDR1 SGHAT and CDR2 FQNNGV. This CDR3 comprises 15 residues. CDR3 sequence reads: CASSLSGGTYNEQFF. The DNA for the CDR3 is TGTGCCAGCAGCCTCTCGGGGGGGACTTACAATGAGCAGTTCTTC.

This clone turned up a few times. This sequence joins TRBV10-2 and TRBJ2-1; the match to TRBD2 covers 8 bases. Germline values: CDR1 WSHSY, CDR2 SAAADI. The trim removed 5 bases at V and 4 bases at J, leaving 4 bases unmatched. CDR3 length: 14 amino acids. The CDR3 DNA reads TGCGCCAGCAGTCCGGGACTAGTTTACAATGAGCAGTTCTTC. Translation gives CASSPGLVYNEQFF.

The table lists this clone with many counts. The CDR3 region is CSGTTSENTEAFF. The CDR3 nucleotides are TGCAGCGGTACTACCAGTGAGAACACTGAAGCTTTCTTT. This chain connects TRBV29-1 to TRBJ1-1; D is unclear. Per the germline V gene, CDR1 is SQVTM and CDR2 is ANQGSEA. Deletions cut 7 bases from V and 1 base from J, with 13 bases between. There are 13 residues in the CDR3.

This sequence joins TRBV7-9 and TRBJ2-1; 10 bases align to TRBD1. The CDR3 is made up of 15 amino acids. V lost 5 bases to trimming and J lost 4 bases; unmatched junction nucleotides: 5. Germline lookup yields CDR1 SEHNR and CDR2 FQNEAQ (reference sequence). CDR3: CASSKDRGSYNEQFF. CDR3 sequence (DNA): TGTGCCAGCAGCAAGGACAGGGGGTCGTACAATGAGCAGTTCTTC.

The gene calls are TRBV13 and TRBJ2-7, with a weak D call TRBD1 (6 bases). The CDR3 has 14 residues. Per the germline V gene, CDR1 is PRHDT and CDR2 is FYEKMQ (reference sequence). The V end lost 1 base, the J end lost 7 bases, and 14 bases lay between the germline ends. CDR3 residues: CASSLVGAGVEQYF. For the CDR3, the DNA is TGTGCCAGCAGCTTAGTAGGGGCAGGGGTTGAGCAGTACTTC.

Turning to this clone: One end of the junction varies from germline; a read error may be responsible. This rearrangement joins TRBV12-5 to TRBJ1-3; maybe TRBD1 (6 bases). This CDR3 has 13 amino acids. Germline CDR1 is LGHNT and CDR2 is FRNRAP. The CDR3 coding sequence is TGTGCTAATGGTTTGGGAGTTCAGGGACATGAATATTTT. It encodes CANGLGVQGHEYF.

The rearrangement links TRBV9 to TRBJ1-5; 8 nucleotides line up with TRBD1. This CDR3 spans 15 amino acids. In germline, CDR1 is SGDLS, CDR2 YYNGEE. Trimming took 0 bases from V and 6 from J; bases not matched to a gene: 5. In DNA, the CDR3 is TGTGCCAGCAGCGTAGGAACAGGGGGGGGTCAGCCCCAGCATTTT. This encodes CASSVGTGGGQPQHF.

This clone was observed a handful of times. The CDR3 is CASSLGWQGAAGELFF. CDR3 sequence (DNA): TGTGCCAGCAGCTTAGGTTGGCAGGGGGCGGCCGGGGAGCTGTTTTTT. The chain carries TRBV7-2 and TRBJ2-2; TRBD1 matches 8 bases. V shed 1 base and J 6 bases; nucleotides not matched to a gene: 7. The germline CDR1 and CDR2 sequences are SGHTA and FQGNSA. CDR3 length: 16 residues.

V and J are TRBV2 and TRBJ1-2; 7 bases line up with TRBD1. The CDR3 runs 14 residues. Looked up from germline, CDR1 is SNHLY and CDR2 is FYNNEI. V gave up 6 bases and J gave up 4 bases; unmatched junction bases: 8. CDR3 amino acids: CASSVRTGFYGYTF. In nucleotides, the CDR3 is TGTGCCAGCAGCGTCCGGACAGGATTCTATGGCTACACCTTC. The complete variable domain, with remaining parts taken from reference TRBV2 and TRBJ1-2, reads EPEVTQTPSHQVTQMGQEVILRCVPISNHLYFYWYRQILGQKVEFLVSFYNNEISEKSEIFDDQFSVERPDGSNFTLKIRSTKLEDSAMYFCASSVRTGFYGYTFGSGTRLTVV.

The V and J genes are TRBV2 and TRBJ1-6; 7 nucleotides align to TRBD1. The CDR3 is 15 residues long. V dropped 4 bases and J dropped 3; count of bases not matched to a gene: 3. Germline V CDR1 and CDR2: SNHLY, FYNNEI. CDR3 protein: CASSAQGIYNSPLHF. CDR3 in DNA: TGTGCCAGCAGTGCACAGGGGATCTATAATTCACCCCTCCACTTT.

The rearrangement uses TRBV19 and TRBJ2-6; unclear D gene. CDR3 length: 17 amino acids. Germline CDR1 LNHDA, CDR2 SQIVND (reference sequence). Trimming took off 5 bases at V and 4 bases at J, with 18 bases between the two ends. The chain's CDR3 is CASSPSAARKGANVLTF. The CDR3, as DNA: TGTGCCAGTAGTCCTTCGGCGGCCCGGAAAGGGGCCAACGTCCTGACTTTC.

V gene TRBV5-4 combines with J gene TRBJ2-6; TRBD1 matches at 9 bases. Germline CDR1 SGHNT, CDR2 YYREEE (reference sequence). This CDR3 region has 16 residues. The ends lost 7 bases at V and 0 bases at J; junction bases unmatched: 5. CDR3 loop: CASGTGPLSGANVLTF. CDR3 coding DNA: TGTGCCAGCGGGACAGGGCCTCTCTCTGGGGCCAACGTCCTGACTTTC.

V usage is TRBV28 and J usage is TRBJ2-7; D uncertain. CDR1 MDHEN and CDR2 SYDVKM come from the germline V gene. The CDR3 totals 15 residues. Deletions cut 3 bases from V and 0 bases from J, with 12 bases between. CDR3 residues: CASSFRGLSSYEQYF. CDR3 coding DNA: TGTGCCAGCAGTTTTAGAGGCCTCAGCTCCTACGAGCAGTACTTC.

The chain carries TRBV5-6 and TRBJ2-7; 10 bases match TRBD1. The CDR3 consists of 14 residues. Trimming cost V 4 bases and J 2 bases; bases outside gene matches: 3. From germline, CDR1 is SGHDT and CDR2 YYEEEE. Here the CDR3 DNA reads TGTGCCAGCAGCGTGGGACAGGGGACCTACGAGCAGTACTTC. It specifies CASSVGQGTYEQYF.

The chain employs TRBV7-2 and TRBJ2-1; D remains ambiguous. V was trimmed by 5 bases and J by 7 bases, leaving 6 bases between them. The length of the CDR3 is 11 residues. The germline V gene encodes CDR1 SGHTA and CDR2 FQGNSA. The CDR3 is CASSALNEQFF. The DNA of the CDR3 is TGTGCCAGCAGCGCGCTAAATGAGCAGTTCTTC. Together with reference TRBV7-2 and TRBJ2-1, the CDR3 gives the full variable domain: GAGVSQSPSNKVTEKGKDVELRCDPISGHTALYWYRQSLGQGLEFLIYFQGNSAPDKSGLPSDRFSAERTGGSVSTLTIQRTQQEDSAVYLCASSALNEQFFGPGTRLTVL.

This clone is a singleton in its sample. DNA of the CDR3: TGTGCCAGCAGCTTAGCTGGATTGGGCGGGAGCTCCTACGAGCAGTACTTC. Its protein is CASSLAGLGGSSYEQYF. The chain recombines TRBV7-2 with TRBJ2-7; 7 positions match TRBD2. Germline V CDR1 and CDR2: SGHTA, FQGNSA. J was trimmed by 0 bases and V by 0 bases; bases with no gene match: 8. The CDR3 consists of 17 residues.

This chain links TRBV9 with TRBJ2-5; 11 bases map to TRBD2. V lost 6 bases and J lost 4; bases outside the gene matches: 14. The CDR3 has 17 amino acids. Germline V gives CDR1 SGDLS, CDR2 YYNGEE. The CDR3 DNA reads TGTGCCAGCACCCTCAATGCAGAGCTAGCGGGGGGAGAGACCCAGTACTTC. It translates to CASTLNAELAGGETQYF.

This chain links TRBV25-1 with TRBJ2-3, with unresolved D. The CDR3 loop spans 11 amino acids. V lost 5 bases, J lost 7 bases, and 7 bases lay in between. Germline CDR1 is MGHDK and CDR2 is SYGVNS. The CDR3 here is CASSLQYTQYF. The CDR3 nucleotides are TGTGCCAGCAGTTTACAGTATACGCAGTATTTT. Full variable domain (outside the CDR3, taken from reference TRBV25-1 and TRBJ2-3): EADIYQTPRYLVIGTGKKITLECSQTMGHDKMYWYQQDPGMELHLIHYSYGVNSTEKGDLSSESTVSRIRTEHFPLTLESARPSHTSQYLCASSLQYTQYFGPGTRLTVL.

The chain recombines TRBV19 with TRBJ1-5; unclear D gene. V was clipped by 3 bases and J by 0 bases, with 9 bases between them. The CDR3 loop spans 15 amino acids. Germline assignment: CDR1 LNHDA and CDR2 SQIVND (reference sequence). The CDR3 sequence is CASSMGMYSNQPQHF. The CDR3, as DNA: TGTGCCAGTAGTATGGGCATGTATAGCAATCAGCCCCAGCATTTT.

V usage is TRBV7-8 and J usage is TRBJ2-1; D call uncertain. The CDR3 length is 12 residues. CDR1 and CDR2 (germline): SGHVS, FQNEAQ. V lost 5 bases to trimming and J lost 7 bases, with 9 bases between them. CDR3 DNA sequence: TGTGCCAGCAGCCCGGGTGGTAATGAGCAGTTCTTC. Protein: CASSPGGNEQFF.

V usage is TRBV7-9 and J usage is TRBJ2-2, with 7 bases aligning to TRBD2. The V gene end was trimmed by 4 bases and the J gene end by 5 bases; junction bases not matched to a gene: 13. This CDR3 contains 17 residues. CDR1 and CDR2 from the germline V gene are SEHNR and FQNEAQ (reference sequence). The CDR3 loop is CASSSGPSGYATGELFF. As DNA, the CDR3 is TGTGCCAGCAGCTCGGGCCCTAGCGGTTATGCGACCGGGGAGCTGTTTTTT.

The chain employs TRBV5-4 and TRBJ2-7, with TRBD2 matching over 7 bases. The CDR3 runs to 13 residues. V trimming: 0 bases; J trimming: 4 bases; junction bases outside the gene matches: 1. Germline V CDR1 and CDR2: SGHNT, YYREEE (reference sequence). CDR3: CASSLGGGYEQYF. The CDR3 DNA sequence: TGTGCCAGCAGCTTGGGGGGGGGTTACGAGCAGTACTTC.

The chain recombines TRBV19 with TRBJ2-3; D not resolved. The germline V gene encodes CDR1 LNHDA and CDR2 SQIVND (reference sequence). V was shortened by 5 bases and J by 5 bases, with 5 bases between the two germline ends. The CDR3 runs to 11 residues. The CDR3 sequence: CASSPGDTQYF. The CDR3 coding sequence is TGTGCCAGTAGTCCGGGAGATACGCAGTATTTT.

The chain joins TRBV6-6 to TRBJ1-2; D is perhaps TRBD1 (6 bases). Per germline, CDR1 MNHNY and CDR2 SVGAGI (reference sequence). V dropped 4 bases and J dropped 3 bases, with 6 bases sitting between them. CDR3 size: 12 residues. This CDR3 is CASSSGDYGYTF. The CDR3 DNA is TGTGCCAGCAGTTCAGGGGACTATGGCTACACCTTC.

V is TRBV11-3 and J is TRBJ1-1; the D gene is possibly TRBD1 (5 bases). Germline CDR1 and CDR2: SGHNT and YENEEA. V lost 1 base to trimming and J lost 12 bases, with 18 bases between them. This CDR3 has 14 amino acids. CDR3 residues: CASSLAVPEGAPFF. CDR3 DNA: TGTGCCAGCAGCTTAGCCGTCCCAGAAGGGGCTCCTTTCTTT. The variable domain in full, completed from reference TRBV11-3 and TRBJ1-1, reads EAGVVQSPRYKIIEKKQPVAFWCNPISGHNTLYWYLQNLGQGPELLIRYENEEAVDDSQLPKDRFSAERLKGVDSTLKIQPAELGDSAVYLCASSLAVPEGAPFFGQGTRLTVV.